The following is a TCR beta chain sequence with its context. Its antigen is still unknown. Base qualities are not recorded, but no much larger clone differs from it by a single base. Donors were healthy HIV-negative adults with no recently reported acute infections or vaccinations. Only Caucasian adults living in Nashville, Tennessee, USA were represented among the donors. CD8 memory samples consisted of magnetically selected CD45RO+ cells combined with CCR7-negative CD45RA+ effector memory (TemRA) cells. Blood was obtained by leukapheresis, after which PBMCs were separated by Ficoll-Histopaque density gradient centrifugation and cryopreserved in liquid nitrogen vapor phase. Purity and quantity of every magnetically sorted T cell population were checked by analytical flow cytometry. Genomic DNA was isolated from every sorted fraction and measured by UV absorbance on a Nanodrop 2000c. These data come from a study of shared clonotypes between healthy human individuals (dated by TCRdb to about 2020). For the study in its entirety: A few men and two women, aged 18 to 49 years, made up the cohort. Between about 0.8 and 9 billion PBMCs per donor were obtained by leukapheresis. Per donor, three plates each were used for CD4 naive and CD4 memory, two for CD8 naive, and one for CD8 memory. To increase sequencing depth and limit assay-specific biases, TCR repertoire library preparation and sequencing were carried out by different laboratories using diverse techniques. To estimate repertoire size and how much clonotypes are shared between individuals, the study performed deep sequencing of blood TCR repertoires from a few healthy adults.

Deletion took 5 bases off V and 4 bases off J, with a span of 9 bases between the germline ends. CDR1 and CDR2, looked up from the germline V gene, are SGHVS and FQNEAQ. Inclusive of the bounding cysteine and phenylalanine, the CDR3 is 12 residues long. The DNA shown is the 36-base CDR3, in frame from base 1. Study-level results and caveats: Because the study included only a small number of donors, the genetic and exposure-history diversity represented was limited. About 5% of naive CD4, more than 3% of naive CD8, approximately 2% of memory CD4, and 0.4% of memory CD8 clonotypes were shared across several donors. Pairwise subsampling indicated that sequencing depth was expected to affect the degree of clonotype sharing among donors. Naive subsets generally had larger estimated clonotype richness than memory subsets did. Sampling was limited to blood, and TCR repertoires in tissue likely differ from TCR repertoires in blood. Clonotypes shared by all four sorted-subset donors showed higher generation probabilities than non-shared clonotypes. Even with the large sequencing depth, rarefaction of the sorted-subset datasets indicated that sequencing was incomplete.

Using the deep immunoSEQ assay, multiplex PCR amplified TCR CDR3 regions from genomic DNA. Extracted genomic DNA from each cell subset was spread evenly across all wells of several immunoSEQ 96-well plates, with each plate serving as a replicate. For sorted subsets, each replicate PCR was loaded with 200 ng genomic DNA, equivalent to 25,000 to 35,000 T cell genomes. Purified libraries were measured with a Qubit 3.0 fluorometer, size-checked on a Bioanalyzer 2100, and measured again with the KAPA Library Quantification kit. Every immunoSEQ 96-well plate was sequenced on a dedicated single-read 150-cycle Illumina NextSeq 550 flow cell. Under the source paper's analysis protocol: Because the immunoSEQ output included only junctional sequences and no quality scores, the filtering could not be the same as the filtering used for full-length reads. Sequences were annotated with PyIR, a Python wrapper for IgBLAST v1.9, using IMGT germline references to assign V/J genes and CDR3. Reads were removed for weak V/J assignments (E-value above 1e-6), missing CDR3, stop codons, out-of-frame junctions, or ambiguous translated residues. V3J clonotypes were defined as sequences sharing an identical inferred V gene, J gene, and CDR3 amino acid sequence. Percentage overlap between repertoires was calculated by dividing the number of shared unique clonotypes by the size of the smaller repertoire. Richness of each repertoire was evaluated using RTK rarefaction, the Chao1 estimator, and Recon v2.1 estimates of unobserved clonotypes. OLGA was used to compute generation probabilities for all TCRbeta clonotypes that the gDNA method yielded from a handful of donors. The clones in this table, taken by TCRdb from immuneACCESS, are in-frame only. Not every clone is retained; where verified, under half of the shortfall comes from an unresolved V gene, and the cause of the rest is unknown. V, J and clone size are taken as reported in that table, and D and trimming were inferred from the DNA itself. The sample includes approximately 640,000 clones, with roughly 87% observed a single time. The ten largest clones take up more than 30% of the sample.

Sequencing was carried out using memory CD8+ T cells from PBMCs. This specimen's cell subset or site label, interpreted: CD45RO+ cells pooled with CCR7-negative TemRA cells. The chain links TRBV7-8 with TRBJ2-7; matching of 5 bases hints at TRBD2 as the D gene. The TCR originated in a young man in good health. Some clones in this sample may be carry-over from other donors' samples. The CDR3 in this case is CASSQSGYEQYF. The DNA sequence follows: TGTGCCAGCAGCCAAAGCGGTTACGAGCAGTACTTC.